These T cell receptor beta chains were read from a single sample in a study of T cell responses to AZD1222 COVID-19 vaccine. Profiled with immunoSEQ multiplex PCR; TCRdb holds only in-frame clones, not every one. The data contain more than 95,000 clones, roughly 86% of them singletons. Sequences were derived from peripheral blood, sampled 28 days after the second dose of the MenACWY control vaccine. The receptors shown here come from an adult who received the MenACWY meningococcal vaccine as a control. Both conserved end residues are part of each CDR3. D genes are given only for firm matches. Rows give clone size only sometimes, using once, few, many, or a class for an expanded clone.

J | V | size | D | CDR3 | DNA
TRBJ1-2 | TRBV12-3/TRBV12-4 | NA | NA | CASSLGLSYGYTF | TGTGCCAGCAGTTTAGGACTATCCTATGGCTACACCTTC
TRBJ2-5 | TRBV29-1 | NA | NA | CSVEAAGGETQYF | TGCAGCGTTGAAGCTGCTGGGGGAGAGACCCAGTACTTC
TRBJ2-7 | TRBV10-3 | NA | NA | CAISGSADYEQYF | TGTGCCATCAGTGGTAGCGCAGACTACGAGCAGTACTTC
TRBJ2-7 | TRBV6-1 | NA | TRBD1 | CASSEDRGLRSSYEQYF | TGTGCCAGCAGTGAGGACAGGGGGCTACGAAGCTCCTACGAGCAGTACTTC
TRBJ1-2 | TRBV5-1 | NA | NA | CASSLREVYGYTF | TGCGCCAGCAGCCTCCGGGAAGTCTATGGCTACACCTTC
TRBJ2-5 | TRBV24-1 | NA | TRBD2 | CATSEVLAGQETQYF | TGTGCCACCAGCGAGGTTTTAGCGGGACAAGAGACCCAGTACTTC
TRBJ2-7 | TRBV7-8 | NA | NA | CASSLIEGPSYEQYF | TGTGCCAGCAGCTTAATCGAGGGGCCCTCCTACGAGCAGTACTTC
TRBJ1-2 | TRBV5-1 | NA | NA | CASSLAQGLYNYGYTF | TGCGCCAGCAGCTTGGCCCAGGGCCTTTATAACTATGGCTACACCTTC
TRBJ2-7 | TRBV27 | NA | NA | CASRIRGMRYEQYF | TGTGCCAGCAGGATACGAGGGATGCGCTACGAGCAGTACTTC
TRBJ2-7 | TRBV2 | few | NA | CASKGDPSYEQYF | TGTGCCAGCAAGGGGGACCCCTCCTACGAGCAGTACTTC
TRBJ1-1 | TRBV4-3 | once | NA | CASSPQYRNTEAFF | TGCGCCAGCAGCCCCCAGTACCGTAACACTGAAGCTTTCTTT
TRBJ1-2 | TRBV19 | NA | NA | CASQTTGIPNYGYTF | TGTGCCAGCCAGACGACGGGAATCCCTAACTATGGCTACACCTTC
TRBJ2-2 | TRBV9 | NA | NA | CASSVASSGRTGELFF | TGTGCCAGCAGCGTAGCTTCCTCGGGGAGGACCGGGGAGCTGTTTTTT
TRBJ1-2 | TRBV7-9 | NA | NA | CASSLDSLYGYTF | TGTGCCAGCAGCCTCGACAGTCTATATGGCTACACCTTC
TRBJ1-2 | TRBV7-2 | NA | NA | CASSLSQSNYGYTF | TGTGCCAGCAGCTTATCTCAGAGCAACTATGGCTACACCTTC
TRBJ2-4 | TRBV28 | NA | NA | CASNGQLAKNIQYF | TGTGCCAGCAATGGACAGCTAGCCAAAAACATTCAGTACTTC
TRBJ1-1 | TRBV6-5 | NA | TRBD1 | CASSYSSLAGGTEAFF | TGTGCCAGCAGTTACTCGAGTCTGGCAGGGGGCACTGAAGCTTTCTTT
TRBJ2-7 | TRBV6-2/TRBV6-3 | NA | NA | CASSSPRSATLLRGQYF | TGTGCCAGCAGTAGCCCCCGGAGCGCGACTCTCCTACGAGGGCAGTACTTC
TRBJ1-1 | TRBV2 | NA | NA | CASSTAGRGGNTEAFF | TGTGCCAGCAGTACGGCGGGGCGGGGCGGGAACACTGAAGCTTTCTTT
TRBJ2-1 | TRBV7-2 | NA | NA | CASSLDRALYNEQFF | TGTGCCAGCAGCTTAGACAGGGCCCTCTACAATGAGCAGTTCTTC
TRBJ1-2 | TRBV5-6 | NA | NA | CASSPVGSEGYTF | TGTGCCAGCAGCCCGGTCGGATCTGAAGGCTACACCTTC
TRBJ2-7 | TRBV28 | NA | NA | CASKVVQGFSYEQYF | TGTGCCAGCAAAGTGGTCCAGGGTTTCTCCTACGAGCAGTACTTC
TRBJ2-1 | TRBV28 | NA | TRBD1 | CASSSGTATYNEQFF | TGTGCCAGCAGTTCCGGGACAGCGACCTACAATGAGCAGTTCTTC
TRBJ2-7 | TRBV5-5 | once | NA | CASSLVLGADEQYF | TGTGCCAGCAGCTTGGTTTTGGGGGCCGACGAGCAGTACTTC
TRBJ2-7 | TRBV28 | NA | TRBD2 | CASSLIAGGPSSYEQYF | TGTGCCAGCAGTTTAATAGCGGGGGGCCCTAGCTCCTACGAGCAGTACTTC
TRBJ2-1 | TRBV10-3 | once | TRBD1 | CATDTGAVYNEQFF | TGTGCCACTGATACAGGGGCAGTCTACAATGAGCAGTTCTTC
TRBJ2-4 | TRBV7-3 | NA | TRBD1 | CASSLTGPTGGGIQYF | TGTGCCAGCAGCTTAACGGGTCCGACAGGGGGCGGCATTCAGTACTTC
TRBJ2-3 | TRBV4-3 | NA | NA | CASSQLITDTQYF | TGCGCCAGCAGCCAACTAATCACAGATACGCAGTATTTT
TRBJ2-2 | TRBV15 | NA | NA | CATSRAPVTSPLSGGELFF | TGTGCCACCAGCAGAGCCCCGGTGACCAGTCCCCTTTCGGGCGGGGAGCTGTTTTTT
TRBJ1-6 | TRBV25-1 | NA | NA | CASSEPGARYNSPLHF | TGTGCCAGCAGTGAGCCGGGGGCCCGCTATAATTCACCCCTCCACTTT
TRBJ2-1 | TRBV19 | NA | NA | CASSIDVRRISYNEQFF | TGTGCCAGTAGTATAGATGTGCGGCGAATCTCCTACAATGAGCAGTTCTTC
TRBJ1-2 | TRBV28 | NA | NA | CASRNLLIYGYTF | TGTGCCAGCCGGAATCTACTAATCTATGGCTACACCTTC
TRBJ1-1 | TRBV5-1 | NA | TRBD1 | CASSLGQGVVGSSEAFF | TGCGCCAGCAGCTTGGGACAGGGGGTGGTAGGATCCTCGGAAGCTTTCTTT
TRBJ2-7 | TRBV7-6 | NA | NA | CASSLSQGPYEQYF | TGTGCCAGCAGCTTATCACAGGGACCCTACGAGCAGTACTTC
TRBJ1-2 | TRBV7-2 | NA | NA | CASSPAGGYGYTF | TGTGCCAGCAGTCCGGCCGGGGGCTATGGCTACACCTTC
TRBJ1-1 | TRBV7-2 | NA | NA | CASSLAGMGAMNTEAFF | TGTGCCAGCAGCTTAGCGGGCATGGGGGCTATGAACACTGAAGCTTTCTTT
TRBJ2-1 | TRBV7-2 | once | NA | CASSSQQVSEQFF | TGTGCCAGCAGCTCCCAACAGGTGAGTGAGCAGTTCTTC
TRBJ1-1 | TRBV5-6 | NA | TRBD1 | CASSLQGALMNTEAFF | TGTGCCAGCAGCCTACAGGGGGCGCTTATGAACACTGAAGCTTTCTTT
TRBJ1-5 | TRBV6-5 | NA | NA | CASSYTTGRLPQHF | TGTGCCAGCAGTTACACCACAGGGAGACTGCCCCAGCATTTT
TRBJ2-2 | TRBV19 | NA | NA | CASGTGNTGELFF | TGTGCCAGTGGTACAGGGAACACCGGGGAGCTGTTTTTT
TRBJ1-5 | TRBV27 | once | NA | CASSSQGGNQPQHF | TGTGCCAGCAGTTCACAGGGAGGCAATCAGCCCCAGCATTTT
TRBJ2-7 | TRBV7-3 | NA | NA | CASSLTFGGYSEQYF | TGTGCCAGCAGCTTAACGTTTGGGGGGTACAGCGAGCAGTACTTC
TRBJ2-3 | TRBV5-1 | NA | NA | CASSLGSFTDTTRYF | TGCGCCAGCAGCTTGGGCTCTTTTACGGACACCACTAGGTATTTT
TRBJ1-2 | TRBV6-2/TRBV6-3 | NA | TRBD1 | CASSSLTGNYGYTF | TGTGCCAGCAGCTCCCTGACAGGGAACTATGGCTACACCTTC
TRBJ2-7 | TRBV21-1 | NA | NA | CASSKGLVAPAYEQYF | TGTGCCAGCAGCAAAGGGTTAGTAGCGCCAGCCTACGAGCAGTACTTC
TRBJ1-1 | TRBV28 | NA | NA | CASSPYRGRTEAFF | TGTGCCAGCAGCCCATATAGGGGACGGACTGAAGCTTTCTTT
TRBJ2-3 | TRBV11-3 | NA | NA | CASSFRGTGPDTQYF | TGTGCCAGCAGCTTTAGGGGCACCGGGCCAGATACGCAGTATTTT
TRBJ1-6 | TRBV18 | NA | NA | CASSPTGRGDSPLHF | TGTGCCAGCTCACCTACCGGCAGGGGCGATTCACCCCTCCACTTT
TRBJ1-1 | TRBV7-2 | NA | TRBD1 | CASSLTGEGVTEAFF | TGTGCCAGCAGCTTAACAGGGGAGGGTGTCACTGAAGCTTTCTTT
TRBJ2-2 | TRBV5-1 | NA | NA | CASSLGFRSATILGELFF | TGCGCCAGCAGCTTGGGTTTCAGGTCGGCGACGATACTGGGGGAGCTGTTTTTT
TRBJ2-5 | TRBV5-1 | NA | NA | CASSPSNPGRETQYF | TGCGCCAGCAGCCCTTCGAATCCCGGTAGAGAGACCCAGTACTTC